This entry lists 28 T cell receptor beta chains sequenced from one sample in a study of CD4 T cells in relation to SARS-CoV-2 and coronaviruses. These receptors are not linked to any known antigen. The unexposed donors gave CD4+ T cells in about 2010-2018, prior to COVID-19. The cells were cultured for under 13 days before CD4+ T cells were isolated. Produced via immunoSEQ multiplex PCR; TCRdb's table is partial and in-frame only. The sample has approximately 20,000 clones; around three quarters are singletons. Material: CD4+ T cells from PBMCs, cultured in vitro. These TCRs come from a human donor in good health.

V is TRBV9 and J is TRBJ2-4; no definite D call. This CDR3 is built from 13 residues. CDR1 SGDLS and CDR2 YYNGEE come from the germline V gene. V lost 0 bases to trimming and J lost 6 bases, with 7 bases between them. The DNA of the CDR3 is TGTGCCAGCAGCGTAGGTCCGGCAAACATTCAGTACTTC. It yields the protein CASSVGPANIQYF.

The chain carries TRBV5-1 and TRBJ2-2, with 7 bases matching TRBD1. Germline CDR1 is SGHRS and CDR2 is YFSETQ. Trimming cost V 4 bases and J 0 bases; bases outside gene matches: 3. There are 15 residues in the CDR3. As DNA, the CDR3 is TGCGCCAGCAGCCGGGACAGCGCGAACACCGGGGAGCTGTTTTTT. Amino acids: CASSRDSANTGELFF.

J is TRBJ2-7 and V is TRBV9; the match to TRBD1 covers 7 bases. The CDR3 has 14 amino acids. In germline, CDR1 is SGDLS, CDR2 YYNGEE. The V gene end was trimmed by 5 bases and the J gene end by 7 bases; junction bases not matched to a gene: 12. The chain's CDR3 is CASRRDSRGGEQYF. The CDR3 DNA reads as TGTGCCAGCAGACGGGACAGTAGGGGTGGTGAGCAGTACTTC.

The chain carries TRBV5-1 and TRBJ1-1, with 7 bases lining up with TRBD1. Germline assignment: CDR1 SGHRS and CDR2 YFSETQ. J gave up 1 base and V 2 bases, and 2 bases lay outside the gene matches. The CDR3 has 14 residues. CDR3 sequence (DNA): TGCGCCAGCAGCTTTTACAGGGGGAACACTGAAGCTTTCTTT. Protein product: CASSFYRGNTEAFF.

This clone has only a few counts. V is TRBV27 and J is TRBJ1-2; D not resolved. V was shortened by 3 bases and J by 5 bases, with 7 bases between the two germline ends. This CDR3 is 12 amino acids long. CDR1 and CDR2 (germline): MNHEY, SMNVEV (reference sequence). The CDR3 spells CASSFAGYGYTF. CDR3 DNA: TGTGCCAGCAGTTTCGCGGGGTATGGCTACACCTTC.

The chain's CDR3 is CASSGGQYQETQYF. The CDR3, as DNA: TGCGCCAGCAGCGGAGGACAGTACCAAGAGACCCAGTACTTC. This chain uses TRBV5-1 with TRBJ2-5; possible D gene TRBD1, 6 bases. Germline CDR1 SGHRS, CDR2 YFSETQ. This CDR3 region has 14 residues. Trimming left V 4 bases short and J 0 bases short, with 10 bases between.

V is TRBV28 and J is TRBJ2-1, with TRBD1 identical over 9 bases. The J segment lost 4 bases and the V segment lost 5 bases, leaving 9 bases of the junction unmatched. The CDR3 loop spans 16 amino acids. Germline V gene sequence: CDR1 MDHEN, CDR2 SYDVKM. The DNA for the CDR3 is TGTGCCAGCAGTGGACCGGGACAGGGATCTTACAATGAGCAGTTCTTC. Translating it yields CASSGPGQGSYNEQFF.

V is TRBV19 and J is TRBJ1-4; D uncertain. The CDR3 extends over 14 amino acids. Germline CDR1 and CDR2: LNHDA and SQIVND (reference sequence). V was cut by 7 bases and J by 8 bases, with 17 bases left in between. CDR3 residues: CASKRSGRGEKLFF. CDR3 coding DNA: TGTGCCAGTAAGCGGTCTGGACGAGGGGAAAAACTGTTTTTT. Full variable domain (remainder filled in from reference TRBV19 and TRBJ1-4): DGGITQSPKYLFRKEGQNVTLSCEQNLNHDAMYWYRQDPGQGLRLIYYSQIVNDFQKGDIAEGYSVSREKKESFPLTVTSAQKNPTAFYLCASKRSGRGEKLFFGSGTQLSVL.

V usage is TRBV30 and J usage is TRBJ1-5, with unresolved D. V dropped 3 bases and J dropped 2 bases, with 11 bases sitting between them. The CDR3 runs to 14 residues. Germline CDR1 reads GTSNPN; CDR2 reads SVGIG (reference sequence). The CDR3 coding sequence is TGTGCCTGGAGCCGCGACCTGGGCAATCAGCCCCAGCATTTT. Encoded protein: CAWSRDLGNQPQHF. The whole variable domain, remainder taken from reference TRBV30 and TRBJ1-5, is SQTIHQWPATLVQPVGSPLSLECTVEGTSNPNLYWYRQAAGRGLQLLFYSVGIGQISSEVPQNLSASRPQDRQFILSSKKLLLSDSGFYLCAWSRDLGNQPQHFGDGTRLSIL.

The chain uses TRBV2 and TRBJ2-7; a weak D match, TRBD2 (6 bases). Germline lookup yields CDR1 SNHLY and CDR2 FYNNEI. V was pared by 7 bases and J by 7 bases, with 35 bases between. This CDR3 region has 19 residues. CDR3 protein: CASTVGMVFAGRSYGEQYF. The DNA of the CDR3 is TGTGCCAGCACCGTCGGGATGGTGTTTGCGGGACGGAGCTACGGAGAGCAGTACTTC.

The gene calls are TRBV6-6 and TRBJ2-4, with D possibly being TRBD2 (6 bases). Germline V gene data show CDR1 as MNHNY and CDR2 as SVGAGI (reference sequence). This CDR3 has 15 residues. The V end lost 6 bases, the J end lost 6 bases, and 18 bases lay between the germline ends. The CDR3 region has the DNA TGTGCCAGCAGCTGGGACTTAATGGCGGGAAACATTCAGTACTTC. It is translated as CASSWDLMAGNIQYF.

This chain joins TRBV21-1 and TRBJ2-3. TRBV21-1 represents a pseudogene. The CDR3 runs to 17 residues. The CDR3 protein is CASSKALSDQRTDTQYF. As DNA, the CDR3 is TGTGCCAGCAGCAAAGCGCTTTCGGACCAGCGCACAGATACGCAGTATTTT.

The J gene is TRBJ1-5, the V gene TRBV6-5, with D unresolved. From germline, CDR1 is MNHEY and CDR2 SVGAGI. The CDR3 runs 15 residues. Trimming removed 6 bases at V and 1 base at J, with 13 bases between. The CDR3 sequence: CASRAIPLSNQPQHF. The CDR3 nucleotides are TGTGCCAGCAGGGCAATTCCCCTCAGCAATCAGCCCCAGCATTTT.

J is TRBJ2-7 and V is TRBV5-5; D gene unclear. The germline CDR1 and CDR2 sequences are SGHKS and YYEKEE (reference sequence). CDR3 length: 14 amino acids. Trimming removed 0 bases at V and 3 bases at J, with 10 bases between. This CDR3 is CASSLVGRSYEQYF. The DNA for the CDR3 is TGTGCCAGCAGCTTGGTAGGGCGGAGCTACGAGCAGTACTTC.

For the CDR3, the DNA is TGTGCCTGGAGTATCGGACAGGGGACCTACGAGCAGTACTTC. Protein sequence: CAWSIGQGTYEQYF. The V call is TRBV30, the J call TRBJ2-7, with 9 bases matching TRBD1. The V gene's germline CDR1 is GTSNPN and CDR2 SVGIG (reference sequence). V dropped 2 bases and J dropped 2; count of bases not matched to a gene: 4. The CDR3 length is 14 residues. Filled out from reference TRBV30 and TRBJ2-7, the complete variable domain reads SQTIHQWPATLVQPVGSPLSLECTVEGTSNPNLYWYRQAAGRGLQLLFYSVGIGQISSEVPQNLSASRPQDRQFILSSKKLLLSDSGFYLCAWSIGQGTYEQYFGPGTRLTVT.

The rearrangement uses TRBV19 and TRBJ2-7; the D gene is possibly TRBD1 (6 bases). Per the germline V gene, CDR1 is LNHDA and CDR2 is SQIVND (reference sequence). This CDR3 region has 15 residues. Deletions cut 0 bases from V and 0 bases from J, with 9 bases between. DNA of the CDR3: TGTGCCAGTAGTATAGACGGGACACCCTCCTACGAGCAGTACTTC. Its protein is CASSIDGTPSYEQYF.

About this clone itself: The sample contains more than one DNA sequence encoding this CDR3. The V and J genes are TRBV10-3 and TRBJ1-6; D is unresolved. This CDR3 has 14 amino acids. Trimming pared 7 bases from V and 5 bases from J, leaving 12 bases between. Per germline, CDR1 ENHRY and CDR2 SYGVKD. CDR3 protein: CAINTDGNNSPLHF. The CDR3 bases are TGTGCCATCAACACGGACGGTAATAATTCACCCCTCCACTTT.

This chain joins TRBV7-2 and TRBJ2-3, with 9 bases identical to TRBD2. The J segment lost 6 bases and the V segment lost 5 bases, leaving 6 bases of the junction unmatched. This CDR3 is 14 amino acids long. CDR1 SGHTA and CDR2 FQGNSA come from the germline V gene. CDR3 sequence (DNA): TGTGCCAGCAGCATTAGCGGGAGCGTCGATACGCAGTATTTT. It is translated as CASSISGSVDTQYF.

CDR3 region: CASSHPDEQFF. The DNA for the CDR3 is TGTGCCAGCAGCCACCCCGATGAGCAGTTCTTC. The chain links TRBV3-1 (or the pseudogene TRBV3-2) to TRBJ2-1; D gene ambiguous. V was trimmed by 3 bases and J by 8 bases, leaving 5 bases between them. The CDR3 covers 11 residues. Germline V gene lookup returns CDR1 LGHDT and CDR2 YNNKEL (reference sequence).

Notes on this clone: Other DNA sequences from this sample encode an identical CDR3 as well. The J gene is TRBJ2-4, the V gene TRBV12-3 or TRBV12-4, with D unclear. The length of the CDR3 is 13 residues. With 3 bases removed from V and 3 bases from J, the gap between germline ends came to 6 bases. The CDR3 reads CASSFGGKNIQYF. CDR3 coding DNA: TGTGCCAGCAGTTTCGGCGGCAAAAACATTCAGTACTTC.

In its sample, this clone was seen once. This chain connects TRBV10-2 to TRBJ1-2; 10 bases map to TRBD1. CDR1 is WSHSY and CDR2 is SAAADI in the germline V gene. The junction had 2 bases not matched to a gene; V was cut back by 0 bases and J by 4 bases. The CDR3 runs to 15 residues. CDR3 sequence: CASSESGTGVYGYTF. The DNA for the CDR3 is TGCGCCAGCAGTGAGTCGGGGACAGGGGTCTATGGCTACACCTTC.

This chain uses TRBV19 with TRBJ2-5; D possibly uses TRBD1 or TRBD2 (5 bases each). CDR1 is LNHDA and CDR2 is SQIVND in the germline V gene (reference sequence). The V end was cut by 3 bases, the J end by 7 bases, with 9 bases between. The CDR3 is 12 residues long. The CDR3 reads CASSIFGGTQYF. CDR3 in DNA: TGTGCCAGTAGTATTTTTGGGGGGACCCAGTACTTC.

The rearrangement uses TRBV5-5 and TRBJ1-5; D gene uncertain. This CDR3 is 14 amino acids long. Germline V CDR1 and CDR2: SGHKS, YYEKEE (reference sequence). V was trimmed by 3 bases and J by 5 bases, leaving 12 bases between them. The CDR3 nucleotides read TGTGCCAGCAGCTCAGACCTCGATTATCAGCCCCAGCATTTT. Its translation is CASSSDLDYQPQHF.

The rearrangement links TRBV20-1 to TRBJ2-5; D unresolved. This CDR3 comprises 11 residues. Germline CDR1 reads DFQATT; CDR2 reads SNEGSKA (reference sequence). The germline V and J ends were trimmed by 5 bases and 2 bases, with 6 bases remaining between them. DNA of the CDR3: TGCAGTGCTTACCCTCAAGAGACCCAGTACTTC. It translates to CSAYPQETQYF.

This chain uses TRBV9 with TRBJ1-2; 7 bases match TRBD1. V lost 4 bases, J lost 0 bases, and 3 bases stayed unmatched. Germline CDR1 reads SGDLS; CDR2 reads YYNGEE. CDR3 length: 14 residues. CDR3 in amino acids: CASSPGTANYGYTF. The CDR3 DNA is TGTGCCAGCAGCCCTGGGACAGCTAACTATGGCTACACCTTC.

This sequence joins TRBV15 and TRBJ2-3, with D possibly being TRBD1 (5 bases). The CDR3 extends over 18 amino acids. V was trimmed by 3 bases and J by 4 bases, leaving 23 bases between them. Germline V gene data show CDR1 as LNHNV and CDR2 as YYDKDF (reference sequence). CDR3: CATSRPSAAGWVSDTQYF. The CDR3 DNA sequence: TGTGCCACCAGCAGGCCGAGTGCGGCAGGGTGGGTCTCAGATACGCAGTATTTT.

V gene TRBV7-9 combines with J gene TRBJ2-2; the D gene is possibly TRBD2 (6 bases). This CDR3 contains 13 residues. Germline values: CDR1 SEHNR, CDR2 FQNEAQ (reference sequence). V was trimmed by 3 bases and J by 5 bases, leaving 7 bases between them. The CDR3 loop is CASSLEGTGELFF. The DNA of the CDR3 is TGTGCCAGCAGCTTGGAGGGGACCGGGGAGCTGTTTTTT.

V is TRBV18 and J is TRBJ1-1; maybe TRBD1 (5 bases). With 6 bases removed from V and 4 bases from J, the gap between germline ends came to 12 bases. This CDR3 has 13 amino acids. Germline values: CDR1 KGHSH, CDR2 LQKENI. The CDR3 protein is CASSFRGGTEAFF. The CDR3 nucleotides are TGTGCCAGCTCCTTTAGGGGAGGCACTGAAGCTTTCTTT.